This TCR beta chain was profiled in a study of cytomegalovirus exposure and HLA in healthy donors. Study results and caveats: The dataset shows that most TCR sequences were rare, while some public TCRs occurred in many donors.

V was cut by 3 bases and J by 9 bases, with 14 bases left in between. This CDR3 region has 13 residues. Germline V gene sequence: CDR1 SGHVS, CDR2 FQNEAQ. PCR used 60 Vbeta primers and 13 Jbeta primers. In the original workflow: The count from a later analysis was 65 million to 90 million unique TCR beta chains, some 9.9 million of them shared. Sequencing used immunoSEQ multiplex PCR; TCRdb keeps in-frame clones, though not all of them. D and trimming come from the DNA, and the V and J calls and clone size come from that table. Among 70,000 to 95,000 clones, about 76% were seen once, and the ten largest hold 10%. Of note for this clone: Its antigen is currently unknown.

The sample comprised PBMCs. The receptor was derived from a man aged 25 to 40 in good health and CMV-seropositive. This sequence joins TRBV7-8 and TRBJ1-1; D ambiguous. The CDR3 DNA reads as TGTGCCAGCAGCTTGTATGAGCGGGAACAAGCTTTCTTT. Translating it yields CASSLYEREQAFF.